This TCR beta chain was sequenced during a study of early T cells in non-severe SARS-CoV-2 infection. Study details: Bulk RNA taken from unsorted whole blood was sequenced, leaving chains unpaired.

In regard to this clonotype: As yet, its antigen is unknown.

Individual cDNA molecules carried attached unique molecular identifiers. A single record per CDR3 protein comes from TCRdb applying MiXCR to the 5' RACE reads. Of about 46,000 distinct CDR3 sequences listed, roughly 10% are singletons. Findings of the study overall: There was a bias toward anti-spike CD8 responses in VDJdb matching, which missed private and CD4 specificities.

Germline values: CDR1 SGHTA, CDR2 FQGNSA. The trim removed 4 bases at V and 0 bases at J, leaving 3 bases unmatched. The CDR3 covers 14 residues. The TCR comes from an adult who was a healthcare worker with PCR-confirmed SARS-CoV-2 infection or an uninfected control (not recorded which). The sample was whole blood. This chain links TRBV7-2 with TRBJ2-7; 7 positions agree with TRBD2. CDR3 coding DNA: TGTGCCAGCAGCTCTCGGGAGGCCTCCTACGAGCAGTACTTC. Translated, it gives CASSSREASYEQYF.